What follows are 2 T cell receptor beta chains derived from one specimen sequenced in a study of T cells in Graves' hyperthyroidism and ophthalmopathy. RNA transcripts yielded amplified TCR beta CDR3 regions. Using the HTBI primer set, a first-round RT-PCR was run on the TCR CDR3. Each CDR3 protein gets one entry after TCRdb re-called the multiplex PCR reads with MiXCR. Among around 580,000 distinct CDR3 sequences listed, about a sixth were seen once. The sequenced sample consisted of blood. Every receptor here comes from a woman aged 18-30 years with Graves' hyperthyroidism.

This clonotype was counted many times. J is TRBJ2-1 and V is TRBV6-1, with TRBD2 as a possible D gene (5 bases). With 1 base removed from V and 7 bases from J, the gap between germline ends came to 14 bases. CDR1 MNHNS and CDR2 SASEGT come from the germline V gene. The CDR3 consists of 15 residues. CDR3 in amino acids: CASSEGPADLNEQFF. The CDR3 nucleotides are TGTGCCAGCAGTGAAGGCCCAGCGGATTTAAATGAGCAGTTCTTC.

This clonotype was found many times. The chain employs TRBV18 and TRBJ2-7; D remains ambiguous. Looked up from germline, CDR1 is KGHSH and CDR2 is LQKENI. V lost 1 base, J lost 1 base, and 2 bases lay in between. CDR3 length: 12 residues. DNA for the CDR3: TGTGCCAGCTCACCACAATCCTACGAGCAGTACTTC. Translated: CASSPQSYEQYF.